This T cell receptor (beta chain) was captured by sequencing in a study of blood T cell repertoires in COVID-19. Study-wide context: Some COVID-19 samples were acute and others convalescent; all came from the United States, Italy and Spain.

Per the original data handling: Scientists estimated how many nucleated cells there were by amplifying reference gene primers. TCRdb's table, derived via immunoSEQ multiplex PCR, lists solely in-frame clones and lacks some. V and J calls plus clone size are reproduced from that table; the DNA served to infer D and trimming. The sample has about 85,000 clones; 65% to 85% are singletons. Sequencing was done on a sample of peripheral blood. The receptor comes from a man aged 55 to 70 with acute or convalescent COVID-19.

The CDR3 DNA follows: TGTGCCAGCAGCTACCAGGGATGGCCCGGGGAGCTGTTTTTT. It yields the protein CASSYQGWPGELFF. The rearrangement joins TRBV21-1 to TRBJ2-2; TRBD1 was called by the table and not checked on the DNA. TRBV21-1 is flagged as a pseudogene. CDR3 length: 14 amino acids.